The entry below describes one TCR beta chain. These data originate in a study of blood T cell repertoires in COVID-19. In the study overall: Samples of COVID-19 (acute and convalescent) were obtained from the United States, Italy and Spain. In each case, the material was cDNA or gDNA derived from T cells, B-cell-depleted T cells, or PBMCs.

Authors' processing steps: Cell counts per sample came from amplifying reference gene primers. TCRdb's table, derived via immunoSEQ multiplex PCR, lists solely in-frame clones and lacks some. For V, J and clone size, that table is used; D and trimming come from the DNA. The table shows 200,000 to 300,000 clones, with around 85% occurring only once. Sequencing was done on a sample of peripheral blood. This sequence originates from a man between 60 and 70 years old with acute or convalescent COVID-19.

CDR3 amino acids: CASSGPASGIRNTGELFF. The CDR3 DNA reads TGTGCCAGCAGCGGCCCGGCTAGCGGGATTCGGAACACCGGGGAGCTGTTTTTT. The chain recombines TRBV7-3 with TRBJ2-2, with TRBD2 matching over 9 bases. Trimming at V came to 5 bases and at J to 1 base, leaving 11 bases not matched to a gene. This CDR3 region has 18 residues. Looked up from germline, CDR1 is SGHTA and CDR2 is FQGTGA. The full variable domain, completed using reference TRBV7-3 and TRBJ2-2, is GAGVSQTPSNKVTEKGKYVELRCDPISGHTALYWYRQSLGQGPEFLIYFQGTGAADDSGLPNDRFFAVRPEGSVSTLKIQRTERGDSAVYLCASSGPASGIRNTGELFFGEGSRLTVL.